The 28 T cell receptor beta chains below all came from one sample that was sequenced in a study of technical replicates of blood from several donors. Sequencing was performed with immunoSEQ multiplex PCR; in TCRdb, only in-frame clones are kept and a portion is missing. This repertoire shows about 81,000 clones, roughly 96% found once; its top ten account for more than 0.15%. The sample comprised T cells isolated from PBMCs. The receptors shown here come from a human donor in good health.

This rearrangement joins TRBV5-4 to TRBJ1-3, with 10 bases fitting TRBD1. The trim removed 3 bases at V and 4 bases at J, leaving 4 bases unmatched. Germline lookup yields CDR1 SGHNT and CDR2 YYREEE (reference sequence). The CDR3 loop spans 15 amino acids. The CDR3 sequence: CASSSDRGPGNTIYF. The CDR3 DNA follows: TGTGCCAGCAGCTCCGACAGGGGGCCCGGAAACACCATATATTTT.

The chain carries TRBV29-1 and TRBJ2-6; D remains unclear. CDR3 size: 14 residues. In germline, CDR1 is SQVTM, CDR2 ANQGSEA. The V gene lost 4 bases and the J gene lost 0 bases, with 7 bases spanning the gap. In nucleotides, the CDR3 is TGCAGCGTTGGTGAGATCTCTGGGGCCAACGTCCTGACTTTC. Its translation is CSVGEISGANVLTF.

CDR3 loop: CASSMSGSKTDTQYF. In nucleotides, the CDR3 is TGTGCCAGCAGTATGAGCGGGAGTAAAACAGATACGCAGTATTTT. The chain links TRBV28 to TRBJ2-3, with TRBD2 matching over 8 bases. The germline CDR1 and CDR2 sequences are MDHEN and SYDVKM. The V and J ends lost 5 bases and 3 bases, in that order; junction bases with no gene match: 7. This CDR3 spans 15 amino acids.

V and J are TRBV19 and TRBJ2-7, with 7 nucleotides matching TRBD1. Germline trimming cut 7 bases from V and 1 base from J; bases unmatched to any gene: 7. Germline V gene data show CDR1 as LNHDA and CDR2 as SQIVND (reference sequence). The CDR3 sequence is 14 residues long. The CDR3 protein is CASTTTGRSYEQYF. The CDR3 nucleotides are TGTGCCAGTACCACGACAGGGCGATCCTACGAGCAGTACTTC.

The chain uses TRBV10-3 and TRBJ2-5, with unresolved D. This CDR3 spans 13 amino acids. V was cut by 4 bases and J by 6 bases, with 12 bases left in between. Germline lookup yields CDR1 ENHRY and CDR2 SYGVKD. The CDR3 here is CAISVDISQTQYF. CDR3 nucleotides: TGTGCCATCAGTGTAGACATCTCGCAGACCCAGTACTTC.

This chain uses TRBV5-1 with TRBJ2-3; the match to TRBD2 covers 8 bases. CDR3 size: 16 residues. CDR1 is SGHRS, CDR2 YFSETQ, per germline. Trimming cost V 0 bases and J 2 bases; bases outside gene matches: 5. The CDR3 loop reads CASSLAGLALTDTQYF. The CDR3 nucleotides are TGCGCCAGCAGCTTGGCAGGACTAGCTCTCACAGATACGCAGTATTTT.

This chain links TRBV10-2 with TRBJ2-7; 13 bases match TRBD2. Trimming took 6 bases from V and 3 from J; bases not matched to a gene: 14. CDR1 and CDR2 from the germline V gene are WSHSY and SAAADI. The CDR3 is 18 residues long. Here the CDR3 reads CASRSRTSGGPSFYEQYF. CDR3 nucleotides: TGCGCCAGCAGAAGCCGGACTAGCGGGGGACCATCCTTCTACGAGCAGTACTTC.

The J gene is TRBJ2-2, the V gene TRBV7-3, with 9 bases identical to TRBD1. The CDR3 has 14 amino acids. CDR1 and CDR2 from the germline V gene are SGHTA and FQGTGA. The junction had 5 bases not matched to a gene; V was cut back by 5 bases and J by 7 bases. The DNA of the CDR3 is TGTGCCAGCAGCCCGGGACAGGGTATCGGGGAGCTGTTTTTT. Amino acid sequence: CASSPGQGIGELFF.

The chain has TRBV5-5 and TRBJ2-7; TRBD1 matches 11 bases. The CDR3 spans 16 residues. Germline assignment: CDR1 SGHKS and CDR2 YYEKEE (reference sequence). Trimming cost V 4 bases and J 5 bases; bases outside gene matches: 11. CDR3 bases: TGTGCCAGCAGCAGGGCCGGGACAGGGGGATTGAACGAGCAGTACTTC. It yields the protein CASSRAGTGGLNEQYF. Full variable domain (rest looked up from reference TRBV5-5 and TRBJ2-7): DAGVTQSPTHLIKTRGQQVTLRCSPISGHKSVSWYQQVLGQGPQFIFQYYEKEERGRGNFPDRFSARQFPNYSSELNVNALLLGDSALYLCASSRAGTGGLNEQYFGPGTRLTVT.

V gene TRBV9 combines with J gene TRBJ1-2, with D hard to call. Germline CDR1 and CDR2: SGDLS and YYNGEE. Trimming took 0 bases from V and 1 from J, leaving 10 bases between them. CDR3 length: 15 amino acids. The CDR3 DNA reads TGTGCCAGCAGCGTAGGGCTCGGCGGTAACTATGGCTACACCTTC. Its translation: CASSVGLGGNYGYTF.

J is TRBJ1-4 and V is TRBV2; 7 bases line up with TRBD1. Trimming removed 7 bases from V and 0 bases from J; junction bases left unmatched: 5. The length of the CDR3 is 15 residues. Germline lookup yields CDR1 SNHLY and CDR2 FYNNEI. The DNA of the CDR3 is TGTGCCAGCAAGGAGGGGGCTGCAACTAATGAAAAACTGTTTTTT. Its protein is CASKEGAATNEKLFF.

This rearrangement joins TRBV2 to TRBJ1-5; maybe TRBD1 (5 bases). V lost 6 bases and J 11 bases, leaving 14 bases between the germline ends. The germline V gene has CDR1 SNHLY and CDR2 FYNNEI. The CDR3 sequence is 12 residues long. The CDR3: CASRGDLTAQHF. CDR3 coding DNA: TGTGCCAGCAGGGGCGACCTGACAGCCCAGCATTTT. Looking up the rest from reference TRBV2 and TRBJ1-5 gives the full variable domain: EPEVTQTPSHQVTQMGQEVILRCVPISNHLYFYWYRQILGQKVEFLVSFYNNEISEKSEIFDDQFSVERPDGSNFTLKIRSTKLEDSAMYFCASRGDLTAQHFGDGTRLSIL.

This chain joins TRBV27 and TRBJ1-5, with D uncertain. Trimming stripped 5 bases from V and 0 bases from J, with 11 bases between. The CDR3 runs to 15 residues. CDR1 and CDR2 from the germline V gene are MNHEY and SMNVEV (reference sequence). CDR3: CASSLNNYSNQPQHF. As DNA, the CDR3 is TGTGCCAGCAGTCTCAACAATTATAGCAATCAGCCCCAGCATTTT.

The chain carries TRBV4-1 and TRBJ2-1; the match to TRBD2 covers 11 bases. J gave up 4 bases and V 4 bases, and 6 bases lay outside the gene matches. The CDR3 covers 16 residues. In germline, CDR1 is MGHRA, CDR2 YSYEKL. CDR3 nucleotides: TGCGCCAGCAGCCCTACCGGGACTAGCGGATACAATGAGCAGTTCTTC. Its protein product is CASSPTGTSGYNEQFF.

The chain employs TRBV2 and TRBJ2-2; 11 bases map to TRBD2. The junction had 7 bases not matched to a gene; V was cut back by 6 bases and J by 4 bases. The CDR3 sequence is 16 residues long. Germline values: CDR1 SNHLY, CDR2 FYNNEI. The CDR3 here is CASSGTSGLSTGELFF. CDR3 DNA sequence: TGTGCCAGCAGCGGGACTAGCGGCCTTAGCACCGGGGAGCTGTTTTTT.

This chain joins TRBV11-2 and TRBJ2-2; D is perhaps TRBD1 (6 bases). Between the trimmed V and J ends, which lost 2 bases and 6 bases, there was a span of 13 bases. The germline V gene encodes CDR1 SGHAT and CDR2 FQNNGV. This CDR3 has 15 amino acids. CDR3 nucleotides: TGTGCCAGCAGCTTATTGAGCAGGGGAGCCGGGGAGCTGTTTTTT. Its protein is CASSLLSRGAGELFF.

CDR3 bases: TGTGCCAGCAGCCTAGACCCAGTCTATGGCTACACCTTC. Its protein product is CASSLDPVYGYTF. This chain uses TRBV5-5 with TRBJ1-2, with no clear D. Germline V gives CDR1 SGHKS, CDR2 YYEKEE (reference sequence). The CDR3 loop spans 13 amino acids. V was trimmed by 4 bases and J by 4 bases, leaving 11 bases between them. Full variable domain (rest looked up from reference TRBV5-5 and TRBJ1-2): DAGVTQSPTHLIKTRGQQVTLRCSPISGHKSVSWYQQVLGQGPQFIFQYYEKEERGRGNFPDRFSARQFPNYSSELNVNALLLGDSALYLCASSLDPVYGYTFGSGTRLTVV.

The gene calls are TRBV19 and TRBJ2-1; 9 nucleotides agree with TRBD2. Trimming took 1 base from V and 5 from J; bases not matched to a gene: 3. From germline, CDR1 is LNHDA and CDR2 SQIVND (reference sequence). CDR3 size: 15 residues. CDR3 amino acids: CASSIGLAGNNEQFF. The CDR3 nucleotides are TGTGCCAGTAGTATAGGGCTAGCGGGAAACAATGAGCAGTTCTTC.

Notes on this clone: A read error may account for a junction end that differs from germline. V usage is TRBV7-7 and J usage is TRBJ2-1; 7 bases line up with TRBD1. Germline CDR1 SSHAT, CDR2 FNYEAQ (reference sequence). This CDR3 comprises 14 residues. The CDR3 region has the DNA TGTGCTAGCAGCTTATTCAAAGGGGGCCATGAGCAGTTCTTC. Its protein is CASSLFKGGHEQFF. Based on the CDR3 plus reference TRBV7-7 and TRBJ2-1, the full variable domain is GAGVSQSPRYKVTKRGQDVTLRCDPISSHATLYWYQQALGQGPEFLTYFNYEAQPDKSGLPSDRFSAERPEGSISTLTIQRTEQRDSAMYRCASSLFKGGHEQFFGPGTRLTVL.

This chain connects TRBV2 to TRBJ1-1; D possibly corresponds to TRBD1 (6 bases). The ends were cut back, 6 bases at V and 3 bases at J, with 20 bases in the middle. Germline CDR1 is SNHLY and CDR2 is FYNNEI. The length of the CDR3 is 16 residues. The CDR3 reads CASSHPLGAPDTEAFF. CDR3 coding DNA: TGTGCCAGCAGCCATCCATTGGGGGCCCCGGACACTGAAGCTTTCTTT.

The chain is built from TRBV7-9 and TRBJ1-5, with unresolved D. The germline V gene has CDR1 SEHNR and CDR2 FQNEAQ (reference sequence). Trimming stripped 1 base from V and 10 bases from J, with 8 bases between. CDR3 length: 12 amino acids. The CDR3 DNA is TGTGCCAGCAGCTTAGAGAGTCTTCCCCAGCATTTT. This sequence encodes CASSLESLPQHF.

The rearrangement uses TRBV9 and TRBJ1-2; a possible D gene is TRBD1 (5 bases). This CDR3 is built from 16 residues. From germline, CDR1 is SGDLS and CDR2 YYNGEE. V was shortened by 0 bases and J by 3 bases, with 15 bases between the two germline ends. The CDR3 nucleotides read TGTGCCAGCAGCGTAGGGTTGGAGGGGAGGCACTATGGCTACACCTTC. It yields the protein CASSVGLEGRHYGYTF.

The chain combines TRBV6-1 with TRBJ1-2; 8 bases are shared with TRBD1. Germline CDR1 and CDR2: MNHNS and SASEGT. This CDR3 comprises 14 residues. Germline trimming cut 5 bases from V and 7 bases from J; bases unmatched to any gene: 9. The CDR3, as DNA: TGTGCCAGCAGTCGCGGCCAGGGGGCGTTTGGCTACACCTTC. It specifies CASSRGQGAFGYTF.

This clone was counted between two and nine times. The chain combines TRBV10-2 with TRBJ1-1, with D maybe TRBD1 (5 bases). Trimming took off 8 bases at V and 4 bases at J, with 8 bases between the two ends. Germline V gives CDR1 WSHSY, CDR2 SAAADI. The CDR3 is 11 amino acids. The CDR3 region is CASQGGTEAFF. The CDR3 coding sequence is TGCGCCAGCCAGGGTGGCACTGAAGCTTTCTTT.

J is TRBJ1-1 and V is TRBV5-1; no definite D call. This CDR3 is built from 11 residues. CDR1 is SGHRS and CDR2 is YFSETQ in the germline V gene. V lost 7 bases, J lost 4 bases, and 8 bases lay in between. This chain's CDR3 is CASRSGTEAFF. CDR3 nucleotide sequence: TGCGCCAGCCGGTCGGGCACTGAAGCTTTCTTT. The complete variable domain, with remaining parts taken from reference TRBV5-1 and TRBJ1-1, reads KAGVTQTPRYLIKTRGQQVTLSCSPISGHRSVSWYQQTPGQGLQFLFEYFSETQRNKGNFPGRFSGRQFSNSRSEMNVSTLELGDSALYLCASRSGTEAFFGQGTRLTVV.

The chain has TRBV6-5 and TRBJ2-7; 9 nucleotides line up with TRBD1. V was clipped by 0 bases and J by 5 bases; unmatched bases: 2. CDR1 and CDR2 from the germline V gene are MNHEY and SVGAGI. There are 14 residues in the CDR3. The CDR3 sequence: CASSYSGTGHEQYF. CDR3 in DNA: TGTGCCAGCAGTTACTCGGGGACAGGGCACGAGCAGTACTTC.

The V call is TRBV10-1, the J call TRBJ2-1; 12 nucleotides match TRBD2. The V and J ends lost 4 bases and 0 bases, in that order; junction bases with no gene match: 13. Germline V CDR1 and CDR2: WNHNN, SYGVQD (reference sequence). This CDR3 has 20 amino acids. CDR3 nucleotides: TGCGCCAGCAGTGGTTCGACTAGCGGGAGTGGTCCTAGCTCCTACAATGAGCAGTTCTTC. It yields the protein CASSGSTSGSGPSSYNEQFF.

The rearrangement links TRBV27 to TRBJ1-5; TRBD1 aligns across 10 bases. Looked up from germline, CDR1 is MNHEY and CDR2 is SMNVEV (reference sequence). The J segment lost 6 bases and the V segment lost 2 bases, leaving 10 bases of the junction unmatched. The CDR3 length is 17 residues. The CDR3: CASSLQTGGSYGQPQHF. For the CDR3, the DNA is TGTGCCAGCAGTTTACAGACAGGGGGCTCATACGGTCAGCCCCAGCATTTT.